Listed here is a single TCR beta chain. This specimen comes from a study of T cell changes during pregnancy in multiple sclerosis. Measured with immunoSEQ multiplex PCR; TCRdb has only the in-frame clones, and not every one. In the table there are some 80,000 clones, more than 70% of which are singletons. CDR3 size: 13 residues. The junction had 3 bases not matched to a gene; V was cut back by 8 bases and J by 2 bases. Germline assignment: CDR1 LNHDA and CDR2 SQIVND (reference sequence). This specimen consisted of peripheral blood, obtained in the first trimester of pregnancy. This TCR was sampled from a female donor in good health, enrolled as a control in a pregnancy study. This sequence joins TRBV19 and TRBJ1-3; 7 bases are a match to TRBD1. CDR3 in amino acids: CASCGTAGNTIYF. CDR3 DNA: TGTGCCAGTTGCGGGACAGCTGGAAACACCATATATTTT.